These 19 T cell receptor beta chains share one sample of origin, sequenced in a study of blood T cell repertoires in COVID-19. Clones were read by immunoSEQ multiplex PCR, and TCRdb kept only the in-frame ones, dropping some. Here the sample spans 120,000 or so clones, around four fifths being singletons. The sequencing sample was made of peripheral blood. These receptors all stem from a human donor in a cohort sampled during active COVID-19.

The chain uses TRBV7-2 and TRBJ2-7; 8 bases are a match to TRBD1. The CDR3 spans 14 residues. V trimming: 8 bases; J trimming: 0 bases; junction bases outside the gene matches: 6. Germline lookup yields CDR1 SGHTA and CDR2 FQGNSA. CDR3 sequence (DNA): TGTGCCAGCGCCCCAGGGGGCCCCTCCTACGAGCAGTACTTC. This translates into CASAPGGPSYEQYF. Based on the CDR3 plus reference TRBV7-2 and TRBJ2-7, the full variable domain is GAGVSQSPSNKVTEKGKDVELRCDPISGHTALYWYRQSLGQGLEFLIYFQGNSAPDKSGLPSDRFSAERTGGSVSTLTIQRTQQEDSAVYLCASAPGGPSYEQYFGPGTRLTVT.

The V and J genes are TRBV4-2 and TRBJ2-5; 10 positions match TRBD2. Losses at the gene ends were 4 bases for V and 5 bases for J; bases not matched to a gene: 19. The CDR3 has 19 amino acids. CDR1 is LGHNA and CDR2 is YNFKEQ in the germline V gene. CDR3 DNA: TGTGCCAGCAGCCTCTCAAGTGGGGCTAGCGGGGGTGAGTGGGAGACCCAGTACTTC. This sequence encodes CASSLSSGASGGEWETQYF.

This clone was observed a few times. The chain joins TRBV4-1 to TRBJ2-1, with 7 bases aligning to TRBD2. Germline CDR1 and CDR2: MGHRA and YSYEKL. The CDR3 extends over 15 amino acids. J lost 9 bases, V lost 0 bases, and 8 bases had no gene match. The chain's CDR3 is CASSQDQNWGGEQFF. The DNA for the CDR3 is TGCGCCAGCAGCCAAGATCAAAATTGGGGGGGTGAGCAGTTCTTC.

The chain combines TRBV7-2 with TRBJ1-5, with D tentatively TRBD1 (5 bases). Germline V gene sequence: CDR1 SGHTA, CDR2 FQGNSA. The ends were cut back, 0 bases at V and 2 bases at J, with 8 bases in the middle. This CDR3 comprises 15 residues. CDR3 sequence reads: CASSLAQGGNQPQHF. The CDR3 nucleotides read TGTGCCAGCAGCTTAGCGCAGGGCGGCAATCAGCCCCAGCATTTT.

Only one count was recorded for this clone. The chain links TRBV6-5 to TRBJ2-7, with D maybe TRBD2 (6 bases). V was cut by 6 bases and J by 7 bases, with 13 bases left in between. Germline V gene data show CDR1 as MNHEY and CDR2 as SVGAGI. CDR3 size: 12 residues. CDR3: CASSPNGGEQYF. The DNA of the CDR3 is TGTGCCAGCAGCCCAAATGGGGGGGAGCAGTACTTC.

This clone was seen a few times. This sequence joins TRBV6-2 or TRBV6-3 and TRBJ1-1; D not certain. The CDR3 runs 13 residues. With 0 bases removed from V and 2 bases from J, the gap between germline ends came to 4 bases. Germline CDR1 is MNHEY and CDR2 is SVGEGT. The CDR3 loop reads CASSYSANTEAFF. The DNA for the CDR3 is TGTGCCAGCAGTTACTCAGCCAACACTGAAGCTTTCTTT.

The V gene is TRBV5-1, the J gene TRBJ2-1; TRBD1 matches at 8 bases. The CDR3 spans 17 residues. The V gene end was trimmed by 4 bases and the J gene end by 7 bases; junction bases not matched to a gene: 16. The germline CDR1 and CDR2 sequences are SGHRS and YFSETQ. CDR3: CASSPHRTGSPMNEQFF. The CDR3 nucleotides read TGCGCCAGCAGCCCTCATCGGACAGGGAGTCCTATGAATGAGCAGTTCTTC.

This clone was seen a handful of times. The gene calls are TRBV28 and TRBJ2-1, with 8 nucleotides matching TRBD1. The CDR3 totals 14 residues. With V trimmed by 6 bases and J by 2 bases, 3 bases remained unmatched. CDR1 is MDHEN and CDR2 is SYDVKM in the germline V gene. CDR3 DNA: TGTGCCAGCAGGACAGGGGCGCCCTACAATGAGCAGTTCTTC. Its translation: CASRTGAPYNEQFF.

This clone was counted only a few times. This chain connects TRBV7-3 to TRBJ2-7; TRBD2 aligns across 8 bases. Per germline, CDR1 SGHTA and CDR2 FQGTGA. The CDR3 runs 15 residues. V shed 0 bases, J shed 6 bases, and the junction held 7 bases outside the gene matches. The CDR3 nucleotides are TGTGCCAGCAGCTTAACCGGGAGGGACCTAGCCGAGCAGTACTTC. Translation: CASSLTGRDLAEQYF.

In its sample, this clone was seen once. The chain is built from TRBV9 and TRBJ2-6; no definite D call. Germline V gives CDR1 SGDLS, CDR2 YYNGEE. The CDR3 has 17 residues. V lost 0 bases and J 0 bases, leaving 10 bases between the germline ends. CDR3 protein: CASSVARALSGANVLTF. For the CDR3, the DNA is TGTGCCAGCAGCGTAGCCCGCGCGCTCTCTGGGGCCAACGTCCTGACTTTC.

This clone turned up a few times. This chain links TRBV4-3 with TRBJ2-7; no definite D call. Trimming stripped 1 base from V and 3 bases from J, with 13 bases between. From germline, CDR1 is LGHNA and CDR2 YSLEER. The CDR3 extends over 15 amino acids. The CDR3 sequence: CASSQVVGQDYEQYF. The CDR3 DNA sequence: TGCGCCAGCAGCCAAGTGGTTGGGCAGGACTACGAGCAGTACTTC.

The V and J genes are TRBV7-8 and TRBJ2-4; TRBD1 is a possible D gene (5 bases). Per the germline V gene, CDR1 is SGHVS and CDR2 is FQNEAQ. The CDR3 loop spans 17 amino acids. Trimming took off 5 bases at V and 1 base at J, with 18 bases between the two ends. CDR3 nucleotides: TGTGCCAGCAGCAATGGAGTACAGGTGCATGCCAAAAACATTCAGTACTTC. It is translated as CASSNGVQVHAKNIQYF.

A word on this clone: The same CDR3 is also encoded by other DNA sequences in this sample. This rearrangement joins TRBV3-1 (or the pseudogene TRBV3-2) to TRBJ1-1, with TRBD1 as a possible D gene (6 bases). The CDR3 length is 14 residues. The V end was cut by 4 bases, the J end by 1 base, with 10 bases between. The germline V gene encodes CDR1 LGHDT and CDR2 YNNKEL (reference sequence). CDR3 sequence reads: CASSRGQSNTEAFF. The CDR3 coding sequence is TGTGCCAGCAGCCGGGGGCAGTCGAACACTGAAGCTTTCTTT.

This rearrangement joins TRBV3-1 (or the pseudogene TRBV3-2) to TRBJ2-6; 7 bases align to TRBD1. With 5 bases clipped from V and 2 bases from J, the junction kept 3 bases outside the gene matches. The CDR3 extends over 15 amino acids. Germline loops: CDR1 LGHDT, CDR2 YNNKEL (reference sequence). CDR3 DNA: TGTGCCAGCAGCTCCACAGGGGCTGGGGCCAACGTCCTGACTTTC. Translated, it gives CASSSTGAGANVLTF.

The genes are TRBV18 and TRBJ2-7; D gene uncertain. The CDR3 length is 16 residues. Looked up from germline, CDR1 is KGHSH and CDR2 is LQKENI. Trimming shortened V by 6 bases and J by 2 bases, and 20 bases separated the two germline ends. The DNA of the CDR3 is TGTGCCAGCTCCCCTTTGCTGGCGGAGCGCGCCTACGAGCAGTACTTC. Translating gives CASSPLLAERAYEQYF.

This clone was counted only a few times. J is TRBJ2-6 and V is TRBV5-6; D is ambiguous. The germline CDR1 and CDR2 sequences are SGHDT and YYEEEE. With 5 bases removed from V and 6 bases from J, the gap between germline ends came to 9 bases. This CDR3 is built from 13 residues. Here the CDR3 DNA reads TGTGCCAGCAGTTTACCGGTGGCCAACGTCCTGACTTTC. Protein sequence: CASSLPVANVLTF.

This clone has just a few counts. In nucleotides, the CDR3 is TGTGCCAGCAGTGAACCAAGACAGGGTGGTACCATATATTTT. It encodes CASSEPRQGGTIYF. This rearrangement joins TRBV2 to TRBJ1-3, with 7 bases aligning to TRBD1. The CDR3 extends over 14 amino acids. Per the germline V gene, CDR1 is SNHLY and CDR2 is FYNNEI. J gave up 10 bases and V 2 bases, and 8 bases lay outside the gene matches. Together with reference TRBV2 and TRBJ1-3, the CDR3 gives the full variable domain: EPEVTQTPSHQVTQMGQEVILRCVPISNHLYFYWYRQILGQKVEFLVSFYNNEISEKSEIFDDQFSVERPDGSNFTLKIRSTKLEDSAMYFCASSEPRQGGTIYFGEGSWLTVV.

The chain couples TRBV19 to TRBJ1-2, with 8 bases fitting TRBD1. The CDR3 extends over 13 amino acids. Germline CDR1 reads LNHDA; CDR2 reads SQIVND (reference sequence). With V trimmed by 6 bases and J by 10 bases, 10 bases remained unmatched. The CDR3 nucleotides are TGTGCCAGTAGGATCGGGACAGGAGGTATCTACACCTTC. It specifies CASRIGTGGIYTF.

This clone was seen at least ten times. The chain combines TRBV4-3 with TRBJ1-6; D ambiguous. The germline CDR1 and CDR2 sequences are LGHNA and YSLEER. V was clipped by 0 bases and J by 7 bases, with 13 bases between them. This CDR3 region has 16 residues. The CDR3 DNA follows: TGCGCCAGCAGCCAAGATATCGTCGGGAGCAATTCACCCCTCCACTTT. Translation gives CASSQDIVGSNSPLHF.